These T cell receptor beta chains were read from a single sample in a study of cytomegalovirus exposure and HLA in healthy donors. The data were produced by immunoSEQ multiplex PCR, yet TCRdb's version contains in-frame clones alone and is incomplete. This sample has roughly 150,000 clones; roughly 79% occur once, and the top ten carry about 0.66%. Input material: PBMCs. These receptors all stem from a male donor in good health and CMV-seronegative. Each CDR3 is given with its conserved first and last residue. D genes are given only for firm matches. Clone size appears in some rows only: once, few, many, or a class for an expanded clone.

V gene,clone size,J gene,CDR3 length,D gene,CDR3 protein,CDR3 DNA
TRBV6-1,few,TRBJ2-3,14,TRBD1,CALHPPSLTGTQYF,TGTGCCTTACACCCCCCCAGCCTGACAGGGACGCAGTATTTT
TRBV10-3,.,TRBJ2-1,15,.,CATRGGDRPYNEQFF,TGTGCCACCCGAGGGGGGGACAGGCCTTACAATGAGCAGTTCTTC
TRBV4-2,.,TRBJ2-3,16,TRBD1,CASSQTGGAGTDTQYF,TGTGCCAGCAGCCAGACAGGGGGCGCCGGCACAGATACGCAGTATTTT
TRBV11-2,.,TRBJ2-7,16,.,CASSLSPTGTHYEQYF,TGTGCCAGCAGCCTATCCCCTACCGGGACACACTACGAGCAGTACTTC
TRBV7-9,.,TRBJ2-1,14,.,CASSLAGRSTEQFF,TGTGCCAGCAGCTTAGCGGGCCGTTCCACTGAGCAGTTCTTC
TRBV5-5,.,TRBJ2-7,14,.,CASSLDFISYEQYF,TGTGCCAGCAGTTTGGACTTTATCTCCTACGAGCAGTACTTC
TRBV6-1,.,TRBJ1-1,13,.,CASSEDRSTEAFF,TGTGCCAGCAGTGAAGACAGGTCGACTGAAGCTTTCTTT
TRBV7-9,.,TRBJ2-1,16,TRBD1,CASSSPYARGFGEQFF,TGTGCCAGCAGCTCCCCGTACGCCAGGGGGTTCGGCGAGCAGTTCTTC
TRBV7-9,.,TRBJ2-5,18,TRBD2,CASSAGLAGGALWETQYF,TGTGCCAGCAGCGCGGGACTAGCGGGGGGCGCCCTCTGGGAGACCCAGTACTTC
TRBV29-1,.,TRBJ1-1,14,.,CSTWGGKANTEAFF,TGCAGCACCTGGGGGGGAAAGGCGAACACTGAAGCTTTCTTT
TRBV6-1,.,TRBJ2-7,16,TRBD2,CASSVIAGEPSYEQYF,TGTGCCAGCAGTGTCATAGCGGGGGAACCCTCCTACGAGCAGTACTTC
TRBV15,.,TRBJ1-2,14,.,CATSRDDSGYGYTF,TGTGCCACCAGCAGAGATGACTCCGGCTATGGCTACACCTTC
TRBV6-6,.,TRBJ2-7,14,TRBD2,CASPPLAGSYEQYF,TGTGCCAGCCCGCCGCTAGCGGGGAGCTACGAGCAGTACTTC
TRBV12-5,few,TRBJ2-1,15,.,CASGPAGFDLNEQFF,TGTGCTAGTGGTCCCGCGGGATTCGACTTGAATGAGCAGTTCTTC
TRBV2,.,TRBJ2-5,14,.,CASRAGAGQETQYF,TGTGCCAGCAGGGCTGGAGCGGGCCAAGAGACCCAGTACTTC
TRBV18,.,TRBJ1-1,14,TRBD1,CASSPRDRDTEAFF,TGTGCCAGCTCCCCAAGGGACAGGGACACTGAAGCTTTCTTT
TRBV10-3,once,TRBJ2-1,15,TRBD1,CATLPDRGGYNEQFF,TGTGCCACCCTGCCGGACAGGGGAGGCTACAATGAGCAGTTCTTC
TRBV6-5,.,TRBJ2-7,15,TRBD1,CASRELGQLTYEQYF,TGTGCCAGCAGAGAGCTGGGACAGCTAACCTACGAGCAGTACTTC
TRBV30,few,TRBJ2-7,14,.,CAWNQRTSSYEQYF,TGTGCCTGGAACCAACGGACTTCATCCTACGAGCAGTACTTC
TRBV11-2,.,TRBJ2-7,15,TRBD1,CASSLEGGPAYEQYF,TGTGCCAGCAGCTTAGAAGGGGGCCCCGCCTACGAGCAGTACTTC
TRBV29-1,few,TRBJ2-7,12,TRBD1,CSVVTGVGEQYF,TGCAGCGTCGTGACAGGGGTGGGCGAGCAGTACTTC
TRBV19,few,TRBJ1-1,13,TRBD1,CASSPDRGAEAFF,TGTGCCAGTAGTCCCGACAGGGGGGCTGAAGCTTTCTTT
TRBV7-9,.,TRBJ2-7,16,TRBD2,CSSSQPKLAGGGEQYF,TGTTCCAGCAGCCAACCTAAGCTAGCGGGAGGGGGCGAGCAGTACTTC
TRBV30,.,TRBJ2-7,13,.,CAWSVGGRGEQYF,TGTGCCTGGAGTGTGGGGGGACGGGGCGAGCAGTACTTC
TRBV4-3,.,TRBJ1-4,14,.,CASSQGMEHEKLFF,TGCGCCAGCAGCCAAGGAATGGAGCATGAAAAACTGTTTTTT
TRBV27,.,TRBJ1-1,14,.,CASSLDREAVGAFF,TGTGCCAGCAGTTTGGATCGGGAGGCTGTCGGAGCTTTCTTT
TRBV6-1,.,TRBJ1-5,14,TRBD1,CASSGIATGRPQHF,TGTGCCAGCAGCGGCATAGCGACAGGGCGGCCCCAGCATTTT
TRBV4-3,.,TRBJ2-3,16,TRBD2,CASSQDGAGGTDTQYF,TGCGCCAGCAGCCAGGATGGAGCGGGAGGTACAGATACGCAGTATTTT
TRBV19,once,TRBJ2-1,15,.,CASSMYGPGENEQFF,TGTGCCAGTAGTATGTATGGGCCCGGGGAGAATGAGCAGTTCTTC
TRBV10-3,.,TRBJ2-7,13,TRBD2,CATGTSGVYEQYF,TGTGCCACCGGGACTAGCGGGGTTTACGAGCAGTACTTC
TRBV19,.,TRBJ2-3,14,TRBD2,CASRLAGDTDTQYF,TGTGCCAGTAGACTAGCGGGAGACACAGATACGCAGTATTTT
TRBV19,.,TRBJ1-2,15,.,CASSIEGGANYGYTF,TGTGCCAGTAGTATAGAAGGGGGGGCCAACTATGGCTACACCTTC
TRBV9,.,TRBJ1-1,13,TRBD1,CASSGTGGTEAFF,TGTGCCAGCAGCGGCACAGGGGGCACTGAAGCTTTCTTT
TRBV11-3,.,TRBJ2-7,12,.,CASRRESYEQYF,TGTGCCAGCCGCAGGGAATCCTACGAGCAGTACTTC
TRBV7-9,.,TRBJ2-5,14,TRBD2,CASSLLAAGETQYF,TGTGCCAGCAGCCTGCTAGCGGCGGGGGAGACCCAGTACTTC
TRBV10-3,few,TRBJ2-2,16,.,CAISELGGQNTGELFF,TGTGCCATCAGTGAGCTCGGCGGCCAGAACACCGGGGAGCTGTTTTTT
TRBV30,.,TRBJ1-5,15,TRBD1,CAWSVGTGGRQPQHF,TGTGCCTGGAGTGTGGGGACAGGGGGCCGGCAGCCCCAGCATTTT
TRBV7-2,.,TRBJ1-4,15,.,CASSGGYDSWEKLFF,TGTGCCAGCAGCGGGGGGTATGACAGTTGGGAAAAACTGTTTTTT
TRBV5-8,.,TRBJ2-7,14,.,CASSFEAVVYEQYF,TGTGCCAGCAGCTTCGAGGCGGTTGTGTACGAGCAGTACTTC
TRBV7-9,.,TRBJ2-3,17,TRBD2,CSSSPNLAGGLTDTQYF,TGTTCCAGCAGCCCGAACTTAGCGGGAGGGCTGACAGATACGCAGTATTTT
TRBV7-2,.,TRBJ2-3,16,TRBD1,CASSLAGQGGLDTQYF,TGTGCCAGCAGCTTAGCTGGACAGGGAGGATTAGATACGCAGTATTTT
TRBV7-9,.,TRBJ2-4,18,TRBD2,CASSLAATSGRAENIQYF,TGTGCCAGCAGCTTAGCCGCGACTAGCGGGAGGGCCGAAAACATTCAGTACTTC
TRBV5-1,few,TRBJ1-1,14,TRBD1,CASTGGYRGTEAFF,TGCGCCAGCACAGGGGGGTACAGGGGCACTGAAGCTTTCTTT
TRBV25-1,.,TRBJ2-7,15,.,CASSESRNRADEQYF,TGTGCCAGCAGTGAATCGAGGAACAGGGCGGACGAGCAGTACTTC